The clone carrying this T cell receptor (beta chain) has at least ten counts. Its target is unknown. RNA served as the template for amplifying TCR beta CDR3 regions. The first round was an RT-PCR with HTBI primers, and the second round was a multiplex PCR. In TCRdb, the multiplex PCR reads were re-called with MiXCR into one record per CDR3 protein. The sample lists over 200,000 distinct CDR3 sequences; under 30% were seen once. This entry belongs to a study of Graves' ophthalmopathy and Graves' hyperthyroidism. Study-wide background: There was a collection of peripheral blood at initial diagnosis, before any treatment. Study conclusions and caveats: Sensitivity reached just under 90% and specificity over 65% for a 13-signature model separating ophthalmopathy from stable hyperthyroidism.

This CDR3 is 15 amino acids long. The V gene lost 2 bases and the J gene lost 1 base, with 9 bases spanning the gap. In germline, CDR1 is MDHEN, CDR2 SYDVKM. The source of this sequence is a man aged 50 or older with Graves' ophthalmopathy. V usage is TRBV28 and J usage is TRBJ1-3; D perhaps matches TRBD1 (5 bases). What was sequenced was peripheral blood. The CDR3 sequence is CASSLVPGSGNTIYF. CDR3 DNA: TGTGCCAGCAGTTTAGTGCCAGGGTCTGGAAACACCATATATTTT.